Presented here are 9 T cell receptor beta chains from one specimen sequenced in a study of cytomegalovirus exposure and HLA in healthy donors. Primers for the PCR totalled 60 Vbeta and 13 Jbeta. Method: immunoSEQ multiplex PCR; TCRdb's copy keeps in-frame clones and lacks some. The sample shows about 160,000 clones, nearly 80% of them seen only once. The sample comprised PBMCs. These receptors all come from a woman between 45 and 65 years old in good health and CMV-seropositive.

This clone was seen once. The chain combines TRBV11-1 with TRBJ2-1; the match to TRBD2 covers 7 bases. The CDR3 spans 18 residues. The germline V gene has CDR1 SGHAT and CDR2 FQDESV (reference sequence). V trimming: 4 bases; J trimming: 0 bases; junction bases outside the gene matches: 12. CDR3 DNA: TGTGCCAGCAGCTCATCGAGGGGTGGCGGGAGCTCCTACAATGAGCAGTTCTTC. Residues: CASSSSRGGGSSYNEQFF.

This clone was observed a few times. The J gene is TRBJ1-5, the V gene TRBV2; the D is unclear. V was trimmed by 6 bases and J by 5 bases, leaving 11 bases between them. The CDR3 totals 13 residues. Germline V gene data show CDR1 as SNHLY and CDR2 as FYNNEI. The CDR3 region has the DNA TGTGCCAGCAGGGGGAGGGAGGATCAGCCCCAGCATTTT. This sequence encodes CASRGREDQPQHF.

This chain uses TRBV7-8 with TRBJ2-7, with 8 bases that match TRBD1. V was pared by 6 bases and J by 5 bases, with 15 bases of the junction left unmatched. In germline, CDR1 is SGHVS, CDR2 FQNEAQ. The CDR3 runs 16 residues. CDR3 sequence: CASRKTRQGSGHEQYF. DNA for the CDR3: TGTGCCAGCAGGAAGACAAGACAGGGGAGTGGCCACGAGCAGTACTTC.

The chain has TRBV18 and TRBJ2-3; D possibly corresponds to TRBD2 (7 bases). This CDR3 is 14 amino acids long. Germline-derived CDR1 and CDR2 are KGHSH and LQKENI. Deletions cut 4 bases from V and 2 bases from J, with 10 bases between. The DNA for the CDR3 is TGTGCCAGCTCACAAGGGGGGGTCACAGATACGCAGTATTTT. This encodes CASSQGGVTDTQYF.

This chain links TRBV7-9 with TRBJ2-1; 8 bases are a match to TRBD2. After removal of 4 bases from V and 0 bases from J, the junction contained 5 bases not matched to a gene. CDR3 length: 16 residues. Germline V CDR1 and CDR2: SEHNR, FQNEAQ (reference sequence). The CDR3 DNA is TGTGCCAGCAGCTCCGTAGCGGGGAGCTCCTACAATGAGCAGTTCTTC. Translating it yields CASSSVAGSSYNEQFF.

The chain uses TRBV7-8 and TRBJ1-1, with 8 bases fitting TRBD1. The CDR3 totals 16 residues. Per germline, CDR1 SGHVS and CDR2 FQNEAQ. With 1 base clipped from V and 1 base from J, the junction kept 5 bases outside the gene matches. The CDR3 here is CASSLGLGQGNTEAFF. DNA of the CDR3: TGTGCCAGCAGCTTAGGGTTAGGACAGGGGAACACTGAAGCTTTCTTT.

The V and J genes are TRBV15 and TRBJ1-1; unclear D gene. Germline CDR1 is LNHNV and CDR2 is YYDKDF (reference sequence). Trimming took 1 base from V and 7 from J, leaving 7 bases between them. CDR3 length: 12 amino acids. The CDR3 DNA is TGTGCCACCAGCAGAGTAAACGGTGAAGCTTTCTTT. Its translation: CATSRVNGEAFF. The variable domain in full, completed from reference TRBV15 and TRBJ1-1, reads DAMVIQNPRYQVTQFGKPVTLSCSQTLNHNVMYWYQQKSSQAPKLLFHYYDKDFNNEADTPDNFQSRRPNTSFCFLDIRSPGLGDTAMYLCATSRVNGEAFFGQGTRLTVV.

The chain links TRBV27 to TRBJ2-5, with D perhaps TRBD2 (5 bases). Trimming pared 5 bases from V and 1 base from J, leaving 14 bases between. The CDR3 consists of 15 residues. In germline, CDR1 is MNHEY, CDR2 SMNVEV (reference sequence). The CDR3 loop reads CASSPLLGPQETQYF. The CDR3 DNA sequence: TGTGCCAGCAGTCCCTTACTAGGCCCCCAAGAGACCCAGTACTTC.

The CDR3 DNA follows: TGTGCCAGCAGCCCCGGACAGGGGCTTCCCTACGAGCAGTACTTC. This codes for CASSPGQGLPYEQYF. The chain uses TRBV5-4 and TRBJ2-7; TRBD1 matches at 9 bases. The junction had 7 bases not matched to a gene; V was cut back by 4 bases and J by 2 bases. Germline assignment: CDR1 SGHNT and CDR2 YYREEE (reference sequence). This CDR3 has 15 residues.